Presented here are 5 T cell receptor beta chains from one specimen sequenced in a study of blood T cell repertoires in COVID-19. This table comes from immunoSEQ multiplex PCR, and its TCRdb copy is limited to in-frame clones, with some not included. Of about 25,000 clones listed, around 88% were seen once; the top ten hold 8.8%. The specimen sequenced was peripheral blood. The receptors here all came from a human donor with active COVID-19. The donor label of this sample is uncertain.

V and J are TRBV19 and TRBJ1-5; 8 bases match TRBD1. The CDR3 sequence is 14 residues long. V was clipped by 10 bases and J by 0 bases; unmatched bases: 5. The germline V gene has CDR1 LNHDA and CDR2 SQIVND (reference sequence). For the CDR3, the DNA is TGTGCCACCGGACAGGGAGATAGCAATCAGCCCCAGCATTTT. It codes for CATGQGDSNQPQHF.

The rearrangement joins TRBV10-3 to TRBJ2-5, with a tentative D call TRBD1 (5 bases). The CDR3 extends over 14 amino acids. The V end lost 7 bases, the J end lost 4 bases, and 16 bases lay between the germline ends. Germline-derived CDR1 and CDR2 are ENHRY and SYGVKD. The CDR3 nucleotides read TGTGCCATCAACAAAGCAGGGAAAGGAGAGACCCAGTACTTC. Translation: CAINKAGKGETQYF.

This chain joins TRBV11-1 and TRBJ2-1, with TRBD1 identical over 8 bases. The J segment lost 1 base and the V segment lost 5 bases, leaving 7 bases of the junction unmatched. Germline V gives CDR1 SGHAT, CDR2 FQDESV (reference sequence). The CDR3 covers 16 residues. DNA of the CDR3: TGTGCCAGCAGCCTTCGACAGGGGCGATCCTACAATGAGCAGTTCTTC. Protein product: CASSLRQGRSYNEQFF.

The chain has TRBV12-5 and TRBJ2-2; D perhaps matches TRBD1 (6 bases). Germline lookup yields CDR1 LGHNT and CDR2 FRNRAP. CDR3 length: 16 amino acids. V was shortened by 6 bases and J by 6 bases, with 20 bases between the two germline ends. The CDR3 nucleotides are TGTGCTAGTGGCCATATCTCAGGGGCCGGTCCCGGGGAGCTGTTTTTT. This sequence encodes CASGHISGAGPGELFF. Drawing the rest from reference TRBV12-5 and TRBJ2-2, the complete variable domain is DARVTQTPRHKVTEMGQEVTMRCQPILGHNTVFWYRQTMMQGLELLAYFRNRAPLDDSGMPKDRFSAEMPDATLATLKIQPSEPRDSAVYFCASGHISGAGPGELFFGEGSRLTVL.

The DNA for the CDR3 is TGTGCCAGTAGTCCTGACAGGAGCTCCTATAATTCACCCCTCCACTTT. Translation gives CASSPDRSSYNSPLHF. The chain couples TRBV19 to TRBJ1-6; tentative D call: TRBD1 (6 bases). CDR3 length: 16 amino acids. V lost 5 bases to trimming and J lost 0 bases, with 11 bases between them. Germline V gene sequence: CDR1 LNHDA, CDR2 SQIVND (reference sequence).